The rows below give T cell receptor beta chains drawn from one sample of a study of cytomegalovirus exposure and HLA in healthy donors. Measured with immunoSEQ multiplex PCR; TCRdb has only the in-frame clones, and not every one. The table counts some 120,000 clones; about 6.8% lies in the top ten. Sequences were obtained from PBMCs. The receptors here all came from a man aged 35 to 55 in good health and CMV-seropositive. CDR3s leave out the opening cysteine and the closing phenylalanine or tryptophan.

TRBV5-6,ASREAGGPYEQY
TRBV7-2,ASSPVRPGGTDTQY
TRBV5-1,ASSFTGVGANVLT
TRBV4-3,ASSQERQGTKNIQY
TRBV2,ASRDRVYEQY
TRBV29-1,SVEGDRPYEQY
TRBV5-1,ASSLQGDRETQY
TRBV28,AIYPSSREDYGYT
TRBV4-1,ASSQESAVTDTQY
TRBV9,ASSVGLPENYNEQF
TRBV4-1,ASSQDSLAGSSYNEQF
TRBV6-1,ASSWTRHEETQY
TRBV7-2,ASSLGRGSDTQY
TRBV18,ASSPGSGPGTPLAQH
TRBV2,ASKGAGMETQY
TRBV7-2,ASSTPRPGVYEQY